Listed here are 7 T cell receptor beta chains from one sample, sequenced in a study of siplizumab effects on memory and regulatory T cells. Using immunoSEQ multiplex PCR, the repertoire was profiled, and TCRdb retains in-frame clones only, with some absent. The data hold more than 85,000 clones, with about 90% observed a single time. The specimen sequenced was CD4+ T cells sorted from blood. These receptors were taken from a human donor in good health.

This sequence joins TRBV5-1 and TRBJ1-1, with D perhaps TRBD1 (5 bases). The V end was cut by 6 bases, the J end by 3 bases, with 12 bases between. The CDR3 contains 13 residues. CDR1 and CDR2 (germline): SGHRS, YFSETQ. This CDR3 is CASMVGPDTEAFF. The CDR3 nucleotides are TGCGCCAGCATGGTGGGGCCCGACACTGAAGCTTTCTTT.

The chain has TRBV28 and TRBJ2-5; possibly TRBD1 for D (6 bases). This CDR3 is built from 15 residues. V lost 5 bases and J 2 bases, leaving 15 bases between the germline ends. Germline CDR1 and CDR2: MDHEN and SYDVKM. The CDR3 is CASSLPATGQETQYF. The CDR3 nucleotides read TGTGCCAGCAGTCTTCCCGCGACAGGACAAGAGACCCAGTACTTC. The whole variable domain, remainder taken from reference TRBV28 and TRBJ2-5, is DVKVTQSSRYLVKRTGEKVFLECVQDMDHENMFWYRQDPGLGLRLIYFSYDVKMKEKGDIPEGYSVSREKKERFSLILESASTNQTSMYLCASSLPATGQETQYFGPGTRLLVL.

The rearrangement uses TRBV7-3 and TRBJ2-1; TRBD2 aligns across 8 bases. Germline V lookup: CDR1 SGHTA, CDR2 FQGTGA. The V and J ends lost 1 base and 9 bases, in that order; junction bases with no gene match: 8. CDR3 size: 15 residues. CDR3 DNA: TGTGCCAGCAGCTTAAGGGGGACTAGTTTTGGTGAGCAGTTCTTC. It is translated as CASSLRGTSFGEQFF.

The V gene is TRBV11-3, the J gene TRBJ2-2; D gene ambiguous. V gave up 2 bases and J gave up 7 bases, with 14 bases separating them. Germline lookup yields CDR1 SGHNT and CDR2 YENEEA. The CDR3 extends over 15 amino acids. The CDR3 DNA is TGTGCCAGCAGCTTAAGTCCTAGTGTTGGCGGGGAGCTGTTTTTT. Amino acids: CASSLSPSVGGELFF.

CDR3 DNA: TGTGCCAGCCGCTTTGTGGAGGGCCCCTATGGCTACACCTTC. This encodes CASRFVEGPYGYTF. The genes are TRBV2 and TRBJ1-2; D unresolved. V was cut by 8 bases and J by 4 bases, with 17 bases left in between. Germline-derived CDR1 and CDR2 are SNHLY and FYNNEI. This CDR3 comprises 14 residues.

This chain uses TRBV5-6 with TRBJ1-5, with D unresolved. Germline V gene lookup returns CDR1 SGHDT and CDR2 YYEEEE. The CDR3 spans 15 residues. V lost 1 base, J lost 1 base, and 9 bases lay in between. The CDR3 loop is CASSLYGSSNQPQHF. The CDR3 region has the DNA TGTGCCAGCAGCTTGTATGGATCGAGCAATCAGCCCCAGCATTTT.

V usage is TRBV6-5 and J usage is TRBJ2-3; perhaps TRBD1 as D (5 bases). The V gene's germline CDR1 is MNHEY and CDR2 SVGAGI. The CDR3 totals 14 residues. CDR3 sequence: CVLPTGHPRDTQYF. As DNA, the CDR3 is TGTGTCCTCCCAACCGGACACCCACGGGATACGCAGTATTTT.